These 14 T cell receptor beta chains were sequenced from one sample in a study of CD8 T cells in Susac syndrome (dated by TCRdb to the late 2010s). Libraries were constructed by the immunoSEQ multiplex PCR assay. RNA was extracted with the RNeasy kit and roughly 0.45 to 1 ug was reverse transcribed using random hexamers. TCRdb ran its own pipeline on the public reads, namely fastp trimming at Q25 and MiXCR clone calling, and kept in-frame beta chains. Each entry merges the rows of one CDR3 protein and shows their most common DNA and genes. Recorded for this sample are 190,000 or so distinct CDR3 sequences; more than 85% of them occurred a single time. The ten largest make up approximately 0.081% of the sample. Sequenced material: CD4+ T cells from PBMCs. These receptor sequences come from a human donor with multiple sclerosis.

V and J are TRBV5-1 and TRBJ2-4; TRBD1 matches at 7 bases. The CDR3 runs to 14 residues. Germline V CDR1 and CDR2: SGHRS, YFSETQ. Germline trimming cut 4 bases from V and 8 bases from J; bases unmatched to any gene: 9. CDR3 DNA: TGCGCCAGCAGCCCGACAGGGTTGGTGGACATTCAGTACTTC. Translating it yields CASSPTGLVDIQYF.

The chain couples TRBV6-1 to TRBJ2-1; D might be TRBD2 (5 bases). Trimming took 7 bases from V and 4 from J, leaving 11 bases between them. Germline loops: CDR1 MNHNS, CDR2 SASEGT. The CDR3 spans 13 residues. CDR3 DNA sequence: TGTGCCAGCACGGGGTCGGCTTACAATGAGCAGTTCTTC. It yields the protein CASTGSAYNEQFF.

This clonotype appeared a single time. This sequence joins TRBV29-1 and TRBJ1-1; tentative D call: TRBD1 (6 bases). Germline V gives CDR1 SQVTM, CDR2 ANQGSEA. The V end was cut by 6 bases, the J end by 2 bases, with 13 bases between. The CDR3 runs 13 residues. CDR3 nucleotides: TGCAGCGTGAAGACAGGTTTAAACACTGAAGCTTTCTTT. Its translation: CSVKTGLNTEAFF. Using reference TRBV29-1 and TRBJ1-1 for the parts outside the CDR3, the full variable domain is SAVISQKPSRDICQRGTSLTIQCQVDSQVTMMFWYRQQPGQSLTLIATANQGSEATYESGFVIDKFPISRPNLTFSTLTVSNMSPEDSSIYLCSVKTGLNTEAFFGQGTRLTVV.

V is TRBV20-1 and J is TRBJ1-6; D might be TRBD1 (5 bases). This CDR3 has 16 amino acids. From germline, CDR1 is DFQATT and CDR2 SNEGSKA (reference sequence). The V end lost 6 bases, the J end lost 0 bases, and 15 bases lay between the germline ends. The CDR3 DNA follows: TGCAGTGCCCCCGCCGGGGCAAGCTCCTATAATTCACCCCTCCACTTT. This encodes CSAPAGASSYNSPLHF.

The chain couples TRBV29-1 to TRBJ2-1, with TRBD1 matching over 7 bases. Losses at the gene ends were 7 bases for V and 0 bases for J; bases not matched to a gene: 6. The CDR3 has 14 residues. CDR1 SQVTM and CDR2 ANQGSEA come from the germline V gene. The CDR3 DNA follows: TGCAGCGCCATTGACAGGGCCTCCTACAATGAGCAGTTCTTC. Translating gives CSAIDRASYNEQFF.

The V and J genes are TRBV12-3 or TRBV12-4 and TRBJ2-7; 9 nucleotides line up with TRBD2. The V and J ends lost 4 bases and 3 bases, in that order; junction bases with no gene match: 4. The CDR3 spans 14 residues. Here the CDR3 DNA reads TGTGCCAGCAGTTATAGCGGGGGCCGCTACGAGCAGTACTTC. Protein: CASSYSGGRYEQYF.

This chain links TRBV20-1 with TRBJ2-1; 11 bases line up with TRBD2. V was clipped by 1 base and J by 6 bases; unmatched bases: 5. Germline V gene sequence: CDR1 DFQATT, CDR2 SNEGSKA (reference sequence). The CDR3 has 15 amino acids. The CDR3 DNA follows: TGCAGTGCTAGAGCTGGGACTAGCGGTTTCAATGAGCAGTTCTTC. This encodes CSARAGTSGFNEQFF.

The chain employs TRBV30 and TRBJ2-7, with TRBD1 matching over 8 bases. The CDR3 sequence is 13 residues long. Germline V gene data show CDR1 as GTSNPN and CDR2 as SVGIG (reference sequence). Trimming cost V 4 bases and J 7 bases; bases outside gene matches: 9. CDR3 in DNA: TGTGCCTGGACCCGGGACAGGCCGTCTGAGCAGTACTTC. It encodes CAWTRDRPSEQYF.

This clonotype has more than one count but fewer than ten. J is TRBJ2-5 and V is TRBV3-1, with 7 positions matching TRBD1. CDR1 LGHDT and CDR2 YNNKEL come from the germline V gene (reference sequence). CDR3 size: 14 residues. The trim removed 6 bases at V and 1 base at J, leaving 5 bases unmatched. The CDR3 loop is CASSLGQLQETQYF. CDR3 coding DNA: TGTGCCAGCAGTTTGGGACAGCTCCAAGAGACCCAGTACTTC.

The CDR3 sequence is CASSLVGFHQPQHF. The CDR3 DNA follows: TGTGCCAGCAGCTTAGTAGGATTTCATCAGCCCCAGCATTTT. The rearrangement links TRBV7-2 to TRBJ1-5; D gene uncertain. Per germline, CDR1 SGHTA and CDR2 FQGNSA. The CDR3 is 14 amino acids. Trimming took off 1 base at V and 5 bases at J, with 9 bases between the two ends.

V and J are TRBV29-1 and TRBJ2-2; D is possibly TRBD2 (5 bases). The CDR3 sequence is 13 residues long. V was shortened by 7 bases and J by 3 bases, with 12 bases between the two germline ends. The V gene's germline CDR1 is SQVTM and CDR2 ANQGSEA. For the CDR3, the DNA is TGCAGCGCCGGCGCCGGGGACACCGGGGAGCTGTTTTTT. It is translated as CSAGAGDTGELFF.

The chain employs TRBV24-1 and TRBJ2-5; possibly TRBD2 for D (5 bases). V was pared by 12 bases and J by 4 bases, with 20 bases between. CDR3 length: 14 residues. CDR1 and CDR2 from the germline V gene are KGHDR and SFDVKD. As DNA, the CDR3 is TGTGCCCCCCGTGAGGACTGCCTATTAGAGACCCAGTACTTC. Translation gives CAPREDCLLETQYF.

The gene calls are TRBV2 and TRBJ2-1; D is unclear. CDR1 SNHLY and CDR2 FYNNEI come from the germline V gene. The CDR3 spans 11 residues. V was clipped by 8 bases and J by 9 bases, with 11 bases between them. For the CDR3, the DNA is TGTGCCAGCGGGCCGTGGGGTGAGCAGTTCTTC. Translating it yields CASGPWGEQFF. The variable domain in full, completed from reference TRBV2 and TRBJ2-1, reads EPEVTQTPSHQVTQMGQEVILRCVPISNHLYFYWYRQILGQKVEFLVSFYNNEISEKSEIFDDQFSVERPDGSNFTLKIRSTKLEDSAMYFCASGPWGEQFFGPGTRLTVL.

The chain links TRBV6-1 to TRBJ2-3; 12 bases map to TRBD2. The germline gives CDR1 MNHNS, CDR2 SASEGT. With V trimmed by 6 bases and J by 6 bases, 19 bases remained unmatched. This CDR3 has 19 amino acids. DNA for the CDR3: TGTGCCAGCAGCCTCGGACTAGCGGGACCACCCACCGTCCGGGATACGCAGTATTTT. Protein: CASSLGLAGPPTVRDTQYF.